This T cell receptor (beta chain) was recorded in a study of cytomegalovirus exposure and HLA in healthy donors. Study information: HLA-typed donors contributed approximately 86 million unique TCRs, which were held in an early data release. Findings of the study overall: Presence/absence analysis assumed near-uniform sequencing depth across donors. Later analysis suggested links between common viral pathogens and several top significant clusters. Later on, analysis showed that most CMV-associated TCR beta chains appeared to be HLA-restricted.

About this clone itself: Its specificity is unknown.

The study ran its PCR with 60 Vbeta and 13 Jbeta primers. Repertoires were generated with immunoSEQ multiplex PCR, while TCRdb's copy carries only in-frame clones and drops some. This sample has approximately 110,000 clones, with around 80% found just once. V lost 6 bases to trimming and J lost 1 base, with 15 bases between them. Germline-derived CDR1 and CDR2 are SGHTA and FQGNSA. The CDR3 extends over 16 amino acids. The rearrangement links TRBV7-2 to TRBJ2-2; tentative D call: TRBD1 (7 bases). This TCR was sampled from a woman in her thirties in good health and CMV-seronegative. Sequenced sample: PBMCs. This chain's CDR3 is CASSLNRGGNTGELFF. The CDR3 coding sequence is TGTGCCAGCAGTTTGAACAGGGGAGGGAACACCGGGGAGCTGTTTTTT.